Listed below are T cell receptor beta chains from one sample, sequenced in a study of blood T cell repertoires in COVID-19. Profiled with immunoSEQ multiplex PCR; TCRdb holds only in-frame clones, not every one. This table has around 47,000 clones, around 92% appearing once. Source material: peripheral blood. The origin of the receptors is a man older than 75 with active or convalescent COVID-19. Each CDR3 is given without its conserved first and last residue. D genes are given only for firm matches.

v_call d_call cdr3_aa
TRBV6-6 TRBD1 ASGVTGQGGKTQY
TRBV18 - ASSPTADTQY
TRBV19 TRBD1 ASIRTGNTEAF
TRBV4-3 TRBD2 ASSPRELAGDIQF
TRBV19 - ASSIEQNSNQPQH
TRBV5-4 - ASSSTDAYEQY
TRBV10-3 - AISEEQFASYNSPLH
TRBV6-5 TRBD2 ASSSHLAGQETQY
TRBV3-1/TRBV3-2 - ASSATRGGPLSGNTIY
TRBV7-9 TRBD2 ASGLAGGETQY
TRBV5-1 - ASSLGHENTEAF
TRBV4-1 - ASSSTPITGKRGYT
TRBV28 TRBD1 ASYRQGAAKNIQY
TRBV15 TRBD1 ATSRDPHRGLNTEAF
TRBV5-5 - ASSPWTSNQPQH
TRBV18 TRBD2 ASSPGLAGDTQY
TRBV19 TRBD2 ASSSGLAGTYEQY
TRBV11-1 TRBD1 ASSPRTGGDYGYT
TRBV28 TRBD1 ASSYRGHEQY
TRBV9 TRBD1 ASSGSGTGLPNEKLF
TRBV11-3 - ASSTTETGDTQY
TRBV4-3 TRBD2 ASSQDGTRSFEQF
TRBV20-1 - SAEFRDTQY
TRBV7-9 - ASSLTGAMHGYT
TRBV5-1 - ASSLAVGSQETQY
TRBV30 - AWSWLGWMNTEAF
TRBV7-9 - ASSLSGDYNEQF
TRBV4-1 TRBD1 ASSFSPGTANTEAF
TRBV2 TRBD2 ASRPGLAGGSGANVLT
TRBV7-9 TRBD1 ASSQTGGGNSPLH
TRBV5-4 TRBD1 ASSVRGQGSETQY
TRBV19 - ASSSRLLLDTQY
TRBV7-2 TRBD2 ASSFLSAGGRSDTQY
TRBV20-1 - SASRYRADTQY
TRBV5-5 TRBD1 ASSSSGTGSTNEKLF
TRBV28 TRBD1 ASSSRGLGNEKLF
TRBV9 TRBD1 ASGPGQRDNEQF
TRBV7-2 - ASSLTVNSNQPQH
TRBV5-4 TRBD2 ASSLAGAGAYNEQF
TRBV6-2/TRBV6-3 - ASSYSGRLDNQPQH
TRBV30 - AWNPPGYGTYEQY
TRBV3-1/TRBV3-2 - ASSQDLARSNEQF
TRBV25-1 TRBD2 ASSEVFAGAYEQY
TRBV24-1 TRBD2 ATSDGLAGDLNEQF
TRBV6-5 TRBD1 ASSRQGHHGYT
TRBV6-5 TRBD2 ASSAGEGASVGQY